This T cell receptor (beta chain) was obtained from a study of cytomegalovirus exposure and HLA in healthy donors. PCR primers comprised 60 Vbeta and 13 Jbeta primers. Only in-frame clones appear in the TCRdb table, and some are missing; sequencing was by immunoSEQ multiplex PCR. Of over 250,000 clones listed, more than 80% are singletons. Every donor was a healthy person donating bone marrow. Note on this clone: Its antigen is as yet unknown.

Trimming cost V 4 bases and J 1 base; bases outside gene matches: 11. The CDR3 contains 17 residues. Germline CDR1 and CDR2: LGHNA and YSLEER. Study results and caveats: There were several of the most significant clusters that appeared linked to common viral pathogens in a later analysis. Reported performance of the classifier showed diagnosis of cytomegalovirus status with high specificity and sensitivity. In terms of immune exposure information, only CMV serostatus was available.

This TCR derives from a man in his forties in good health and CMV-seropositive. Sequencing input: PBMCs. This rearrangement joins TRBV4-3 to TRBJ2-7; 9 nucleotides match TRBD2. The CDR3 loop is CASSPRGGGTGSYEQYF. Here the CDR3 DNA reads TGCGCCAGCAGCCCGCGGGGGGGAGGTACGGGATCCTACGAGCAGTACTTC.